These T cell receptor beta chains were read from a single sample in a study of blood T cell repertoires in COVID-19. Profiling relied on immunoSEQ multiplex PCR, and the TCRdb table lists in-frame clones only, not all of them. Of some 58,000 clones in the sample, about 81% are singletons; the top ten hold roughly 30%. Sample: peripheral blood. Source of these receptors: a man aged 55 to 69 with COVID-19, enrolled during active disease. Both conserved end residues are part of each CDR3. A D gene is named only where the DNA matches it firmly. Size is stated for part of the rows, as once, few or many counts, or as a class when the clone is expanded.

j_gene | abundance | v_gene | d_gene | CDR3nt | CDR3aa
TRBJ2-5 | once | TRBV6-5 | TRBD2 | TGTGCCAGCAGTTACCTAGCGGGGGGGCGGGAGACCCAGTACTTC | CASSYLAGGRETQYF
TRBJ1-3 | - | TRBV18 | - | TGTGCCAGCTCCCGATCGACAGAGACCAACTCTGGAAACACCATATATTTT | CASSRSTETNSGNTIYF
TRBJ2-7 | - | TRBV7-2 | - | TGTGCCAGCGGAGGGGGGGGGTACGAGCAGTACTTC | CASGGGGYEQYF
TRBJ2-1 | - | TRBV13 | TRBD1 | TGTGCCAGCAGCTACAGGGACAGCCAGATTGACAATGAGCAGTTCTTC | CASSYRDSQIDNEQFF
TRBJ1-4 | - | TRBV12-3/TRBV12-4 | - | TGTGCCACCTCGCGGGTAGACGAAAAACTGTTTTTT | CATSRVDEKLFF
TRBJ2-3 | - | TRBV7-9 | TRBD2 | TGTGCCAGTACCGGGACTAGCAGCACAGATACGCAGTATTTT | CASTGTSSTDTQYF
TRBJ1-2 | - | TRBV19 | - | TGTGCCAGTAGTATAGGGCGCGACAGACCTTCCTATGGCTACACCTTC | CASSIGRDRPSYGYTF
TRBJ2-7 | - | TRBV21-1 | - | TGTGCCAGCAGCAAAGCCGAAGGTGGACAGGGGGCCTACGAGCAGTACTTC | CASSKAEGGQGAYEQYF
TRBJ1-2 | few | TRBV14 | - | TGTGCCAGCAGCCCCGGGCGGGGCGGGTACACCTTC | CASSPGRGGYTF
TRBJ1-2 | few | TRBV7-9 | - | TGTGCCAGCAGCTTAGGCGAGAGTGGCTACACCTTC | CASSLGESGYTF
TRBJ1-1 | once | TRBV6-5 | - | TGTGCCAGCAGTTACTCGTCGGCAGGGTTTTCGGCTTTCTTT | CASSYSSAGFSAFF
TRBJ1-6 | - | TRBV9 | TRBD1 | TGTGCCAGCAGCGGCGACCTGGGGACAGGGGGCTTCTCACCCCTCCACTTT | CASSGDLGTGGFSPLHF
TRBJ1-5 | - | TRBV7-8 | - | TGTGCCAGCAGCTCGGCGTGGGGAGATCAGCCCCAGCATTTT | CASSSAWGDQPQHF
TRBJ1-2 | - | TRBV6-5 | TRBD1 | TGTGCCAGCAGGGGCGGACAGGGAAACTATGGCTACACCTTC | CASRGGQGNYGYTF
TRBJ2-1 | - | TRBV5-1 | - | TGCGCCAGCAGCCCAACTAGTTTTCAGTCCCTGGTTTCCAATGAGCAGTTCTTC | CASSPTSFQSLVSNEQFF
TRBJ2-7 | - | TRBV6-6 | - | TGTGCCAGCAGGAGGGTGATAAGCTCCTACGAGCAGTACTTC | CASRRVISSYEQYF
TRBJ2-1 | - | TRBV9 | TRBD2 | TGTGCCAGCAGCGTAACTAGCGGGACCTACAATGAGCAGTTCTTC | CASSVTSGTYNEQFF
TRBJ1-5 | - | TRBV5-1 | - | TGCGCCAGCAGCTTGTTGCGGTATAGCAATCAGCCCCAGCATTTT | CASSLLRYSNQPQHF
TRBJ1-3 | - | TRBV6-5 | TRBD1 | TGTGCCAGCACCAGGGGGCTGTACTCTGGAAACACCATATATTTT | CASTRGLYSGNTIYF
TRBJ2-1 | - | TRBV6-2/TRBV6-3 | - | TGTGCCAGCAGTTACTGGGGACTTTACAATGAGCAGTTCTTC | CASSYWGLYNEQFF
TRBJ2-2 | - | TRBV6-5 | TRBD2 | TGTGCCAGCAGTTACACAAAATTTGGACTAGCGGGGGAGCTGTTTTTT | CASSYTKFGLAGELFF
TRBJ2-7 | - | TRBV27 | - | TGTGCCAGCAGTTTACACGGGGAGTACGAGCAGTACTTC | CASSLHGEYEQYF
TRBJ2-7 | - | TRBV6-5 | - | TGTGCCAGCAGTCTTAGGGAGCTATTCGACGAGCAGTACTTC | CASSLRELFDEQYF
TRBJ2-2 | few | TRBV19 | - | TGTGCCAGTAGTAAGACAGGGAACACCGGGGAGCTGTTTTTT | CASSKTGNTGELFF
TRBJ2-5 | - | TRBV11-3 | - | TGTGCCAGCAGCTTAGATGGGAAATCCGGGGGGACCCAGTACTTC | CASSLDGKSGGTQYF
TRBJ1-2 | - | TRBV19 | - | TGTGCCAGTAGTAGAAATACAGGGAGGGTTAACTATGGCTACACCTTC | CASSRNTGRVNYGYTF